This T cell receptor (beta chain) is drawn from a study of cytomegalovirus exposure and HLA in healthy donors. The PCR had 60 Vbeta and 13 Jbeta primers. Assay used: immunoSEQ multiplex PCR; TCRdb lists only in-frame clones, some missing. The data contain about 160,000 clones, 70% to 80% of them singletons. This TCR was sampled from a man in his forties in good health and CMV-seronegative. Sequenced: PBMCs.

The chain's CDR3 is CASSQGEGGVSPLHF. CDR3 DNA sequence: TGTGCCAGCAGCCAAGGCGAAGGGGGCGTTTCACCCCTCCACTTT. The J gene is TRBJ1-6, the V gene TRBV4-2; 7 bases line up with TRBD1. V shed 1 base, J shed 9 bases, and the junction held 6 bases outside the gene matches. Looked up from germline, CDR1 is LGHNA and CDR2 is YNFKEQ. This CDR3 has 15 residues.